Detailed here is one T cell receptor beta chain. Its antigen is not known. Through a sample-barcoded 5' primer and a J-beta primer mix, a second PCR was run for roughly 6 to 11 cycles. TCRdb redid the calling of the 5' RACE reads with MiXCR, one entry per CDR3 protein. The profile shows approximately 800,000 distinct CDR3 sequences, 36% of them singletons. The data are from a study of blood T cells in healthy people across ages. Whole-study findings and limits: With age, beta diversity per million T cells declined roughly linearly, significantly by 40. Higher diversity and more naive CD4+ cells were features of long-lived donors, compared to aged donors.

The CDR3 loop spans 15 amino acids. Germline CDR1 MGHDK, CDR2 SYGVNS. V was pared by 7 bases and J by 10 bases, with 13 bases of the junction left unmatched. The individuals who served as donors were healthy Caucasians living in Russia, aged about 6 to 100. Investigators took approximately 10 milliliters of peripheral blood from every donor. What was sequenced was blood. The chain is built from TRBV25-1 and TRBJ2-1; 10 bases match TRBD2. The receptor was isolated from a man between 18 and 35 years old in good health. The CDR3 DNA sequence: TGTGCCAGCACCCGAGCGGGGGGGCCTGGAAGGGAGCAGTTCTTC. It codes for CASTRAGGPGREQFF.